This TCR beta chain is from a study of shared clonotypes between healthy human individuals. Overall study: The study enrolled two women and a few men aged 18 to 49.

The method was immunoSEQ multiplex PCR; TCRdb's version includes in-frame clones alone and lacks a portion of them. Counted here are about 600,000 clones, almost 97% occurring once; the ten biggest clones make up approximately 0.057%. V dropped 1 base and J dropped 12; count of bases not matched to a gene: 8. CDR1 SGHNT and CDR2 YENEEA come from the germline V gene. This CDR3 contains 15 residues. Sequenced material: naive CD4+ T cells sorted from blood. Subset meaning: CD45RA+ positively selected. This TCR derives from a woman aged 25 to 39 in good health. This chain joins TRBV11-3 and TRBJ2-1, with TRBD1 matching over 11 bases. This CDR3 is CASSLVGQGASGQFF. CDR3 in DNA: TGTGCCAGCAGCTTAGTTGGACAGGGGGCATCGGGGCAGTTCTTC.